This TCR beta chain was found in a study of T cells in Graves' hyperthyroidism and ophthalmopathy (dated by TCRdb to the late 2010s). At the level of the whole study: To identify TCR V-J signatures that set the groups apart, the researchers used a discovery cohort of 100 patients, made up of 43 with Graves' ophthalmopathy and some 55 with stable Graves' hyperthyroidism. Following sampling, methimazole starting at 30 mg daily was given to hyperthyroidism patients, and high-dose intravenous methylprednisolone was given to ophthalmopathy patients. Whether ophthalmopathy could be predicted prospectively was tested in an independent validation cohort made up of roughly 20 hyperthyroidism patients plus 17 patients who later progressed to ophthalmopathy. The study also compared thyroid tissue and blood T-cell repertoires from roughly six Graves' hyperthyroidism patients. TCR Vbeta CDR3 sequencing of 120 to 150 peripheral blood samples (43 ophthalmopathy, over 70 hyperthyroidism and approximately 17 progressor patients) is reported in the paper. For training and testing, the 100 patients in the discovery cohort were randomly divided in a 7:3 ratio. General study outcomes and caveats: Blood samples also contained most of the expanded thyroid clonotypes (frequency above 0.001), which suggests that blood repertoires may reflect thyroid immune responses. In validation, the model predicted progression to ophthalmopathy a median of about 6.8 months before onset, with roughly 68% sensitivity and almost 75% specificity. A model built on a 13 V-J signature distinguished ophthalmopathy from stable hyperthyroidism, reaching 87.88% sensitivity and about 81% specificity in cross-validation and 80%/75% in testing. Sample size was not statistically predetermined, and blinding of investigators to group allocation was not performed.

A word on this clonotype: There is no known antigen for this receptor. No much larger clonotype is one base removed from it; base qualities were not supplied.

CDR1 and CDR2 were assigned from the germline V gene (reference sequence) as LNHDA and SQIVND. Trimming accounts for 5 bases at V and 1 base at J, while the number of junction bases matched to no gene is 6. Spanning cysteine to phenylalanine, the CDR3 consists of 16 amino acids. Only the CDR3 region is kept as DNA, spanning 48 bases read in frame from base 1. Graves' hyperthyroidism was defined as stable when no progression to ophthalmopathy occurred over 18 months of follow-up. Hyperthyroidism patients were aged 18 to 65 years and newly diagnosed, with disease duration of less than 2 months. Any patient with an uncontrolled infection, another autoimmune disease, pregnancy or lactation was excluded. Diagnoses relied on clinical symptoms, serum thyroxine and TRAb, thyroid ultrasound and orbital computed tomography. Trizol reagent was used to extract total RNA, and RNA quality was then checked on an Agilent 2100 Bioanalyzer.

Amplification of TCR beta CDR3 regions was carried out from RNA transcripts. The TCR CDR3 was subjected to a first round of RT-PCR using the HTBI primer set and the Qiagen OneStep RT-PCR kit. A second multiplex PCR round built the libraries, followed by size selection and purification. Libraries were sequenced paired-end with 100 bp reads on an Illumina HiSeq2000. The published analysis was carried out like this. Raw data were processed with SOAPnuke, discarding reads with adapters, uncalled bases, mean Phred below 15, or no exact constant-primer or identifier match. High-quality paired reads were merged with COPE v1.2.5, and unique nucleotide sequences were defined as clonotypes. MiTCR v1.1 was used to align the clonotypes against IMGT TRBV, TRBD and TRBJ reference segments. Only V-J combinations with frequency above 0.0001, covering roughly 99% of repertoires, were analysed. The TCS score was defined as the ratio of F50 (clonal expansion) to E x V (chaos), calculated using BLOSUM62-based TCRdist between CDR3 peptides within each V-J. Welch's t-statistics and random forest reduced fewer than 550 V-J features to 13, which were used in a naive Bayes classifier (R e1071). The Morisita-Horn index was used to measure how similar the thyroid and blood repertoires were. TCRdb trimmed public reads at Q25 via fastp, called clones via MiXCR and kept in-frame beta chains. Every entry covers one CDR3 protein and lists the most common genes and DNA from its rows. Clone size and V and J calls follow TCRdb, not the original study. The sample includes about 610,000 distinct CDR3 sequences, with about 45% observed a single time. The leading ten clones occupy around 7.7% of the sample.

The clonotype was recovered from a woman in her late teens or twenties with Graves' hyperthyroidism. The chain employs TRBV19 and TRBJ2-7; the junction holds 12 bases that match TRBD2. Sequencing was performed on peripheral blood or thyroid tissue (not recorded which). The CDR3 has the sequence CASSPTSGGRSYEQYF. The sequenced DNA: TGTGCCAGTAGTCCGACTAGCGGGGGAAGGTCCTACGAGCAGTACTTC. Extended through the reference TRBV19 and TRBJ2-7 proteins, this CDR3 yields the full variable domain: DGGITQSPKYLFRKEGQNVTLSCEQNLNHDAMYWYRQDPGQGLRLIYYSQIVNDFQKGDIAEGYSVSREKKESFPLTVTSAQKNPTAFYLCASSPTSGGRSYEQYFGPGTRLTVT.